Sequencing of this T cell receptor beta chain was carried out in a study of T cell responses to AZD1222 COVID-19 vaccine. As concerns this clone: What it binds is unknown.

Whole-study results and caveats: Vaccine-associated CD4 TCRs ranged over spike, dominating at 160-218 and 743-854.

The CDR3 spans 14 residues. V was shortened by 2 bases and J by 1 base, with 7 bases between the two germline ends. Germline CDR1 and CDR2: KGHDR and SFDVKD. Clones were read by immunoSEQ multiplex PCR, and TCRdb kept only the in-frame ones, dropping some. In the table there are 110,000 or so clones, roughly nine tenths of which are singletons. This TCR derives from an adult in good health. This chain uses TRBV24-1 with TRBJ1-2; D remains ambiguous. Sequenced material: peripheral blood, taken on day 0 of AZD1222 vaccination. The CDR3 DNA is TGTGCCACCAGTGATTACGGTTTTAACTATGGCTACACCTTC. Amino acids: CATSDYGFNYGYTF.